The clone carrying this T cell receptor beta chain has just one count. Method: immunoSEQ multiplex PCR; TCRdb's copy keeps in-frame clones and lacks some. The sample shows over 300,000 clones, more than 70% of them seen only once. This sample is part of a study of blood T cell repertoires in COVID-19. As for the study in general: From T cells, B-cell-depleted T cells, or PBMCs came the material, which was cDNA or gDNA.

V was cut by 7 bases and J by 6 bases, with 9 bases left in between. The CDR3 consists of 12 residues. The source of this sequence is a woman aged 50 to 60 with acute or convalescent COVID-19. The sample was peripheral blood. The genes are TRBV12-3 or TRBV12-4 and TRBJ2-2, with D possibly matching TRBD1 (6 bases). This chain's CDR3 is CASNWGPGELFF. The CDR3 DNA sequence: TGTGCCAGCAATTGGGGGCCCGGGGAGCTGTTTTTT.